The 5 T cell receptor beta chains presented below share a single source sample, sequenced in a study of blood T cell repertoires in COVID-19. Repertoires were generated with immunoSEQ multiplex PCR, while TCRdb's copy carries only in-frame clones and drops some. The sample records roughly 420,000 clones, roughly 90% being singletons. Specimen: PBMCs or T cells enriched from blood (not recorded which). These receptors all come from a woman aged 25 to 45 with acute COVID-19.

This rearrangement joins TRBV2 to TRBJ2-7; TRBD1 matches at 8 bases. CDR3 length equals 15 residues. V lost 6 bases to trimming and J lost 3 bases; unmatched junction nucleotides: 10. The germline V gene encodes CDR1 SNHLY and CDR2 FYNNEI. CDR3 nucleotide sequence: TGTGCCAGCAGGCTCCTGGGACAGGACCTCTACGAGCAGTACTTC. This translates into CASRLLGQDLYEQYF.

The chain carries TRBV4-1 and TRBJ1-6, with 8 bases identical to TRBD1. With V trimmed by 3 bases and J by 3 bases, 10 bases remained unmatched. The CDR3 contains 18 residues. Per germline, CDR1 MGHRA and CDR2 YSYEKL. The DNA for the CDR3 is TGCGCCAGCAGCCAGTTTAGGCCGGACAGGGACTATAATTCACCCCTCCACTTT. Translating gives CASSQFRPDRDYNSPLHF.

The gene calls are TRBV24-1 and TRBJ2-4, with 8 nucleotides matching TRBD1. CDR1 is KGHDR, CDR2 SFDVKD, per germline. The CDR3 is made up of 15 amino acids. The J segment lost 8 bases and the V segment lost 2 bases, leaving 7 bases of the junction unmatched. CDR3 in DNA: TGTGCCACCAGTGATTCCGGACAGGGTGGAGACATTCAGTACTTC. Its protein is CATSDSGQGGDIQYF.

The chain couples TRBV9 to TRBJ2-7; 8 bases agree with TRBD1. The CDR3 sequence is 15 residues long. The germline CDR1 and CDR2 sequences are SGDLS and YYNGEE. The junction had 5 bases not matched to a gene; V was cut back by 0 bases and J by 3 bases. The CDR3 DNA is TGTGCCAGCAGCGTAGGTCCCGGGACAGGCTACGAGCAGTACTTC. It translates to CASSVGPGTGYEQYF.

The chain combines TRBV30 with TRBJ1-5, with a tentative D call TRBD1 (6 bases). Trimming left V 2 bases short and J 4 bases short, with 18 bases between. Germline CDR1 is GTSNPN and CDR2 is SVGIG (reference sequence). This CDR3 region has 16 residues. The CDR3 bases are TGTGCCTGGAGTAATTACGGGACACGAAATAATCAGCCCCAGCATTTT. Translation: CAWSNYGTRNNQPQHF.